This T cell receptor gamma chain came from a study of γδ T cells in repeated Plasmodium falciparum infection. Study outcomes and limitations: In Vdelta2-negative, largely Vdelta1+, gammadelta repertoires, repeated controlled infections appeared to drive clonal selection waves.

This clone was recorded at least ten times. Its matching antigen is unknown. Trimming took 3 bases from V and 4 from J; bases not matched to a gene: 9. Germline values: CDR1 GITISATS, CDR2 ISYDGTV (reference sequence). The CDR3 runs to 14 residues. TRG and TRD sequences were obtained from every sorted gammadelta sample. TCRdb reprocessed the multiplex PCR reads through CATT. The sample has tens of thousands of gamma-chain clones; under 3% are singletons. Flow sorting of PBMC yielded separate Vgamma9/Vdelta2+ and Vdelta2-negative gammadelta T cell populations for bulk repertoire analysis. The receptor's source is a pool of human donors (malaria-infected and uninfected, not separated). The chain has TRGV9 and TRGJ1 or TRGJ2. Sequencing was performed on gamma-delta T cells from blood. CDR3 DNA: TGTGCCTTGTGGGAGCCCCCCCCCTATTATAAGAAACTCTTT. This translates into CALWEPPPYYKKLF.